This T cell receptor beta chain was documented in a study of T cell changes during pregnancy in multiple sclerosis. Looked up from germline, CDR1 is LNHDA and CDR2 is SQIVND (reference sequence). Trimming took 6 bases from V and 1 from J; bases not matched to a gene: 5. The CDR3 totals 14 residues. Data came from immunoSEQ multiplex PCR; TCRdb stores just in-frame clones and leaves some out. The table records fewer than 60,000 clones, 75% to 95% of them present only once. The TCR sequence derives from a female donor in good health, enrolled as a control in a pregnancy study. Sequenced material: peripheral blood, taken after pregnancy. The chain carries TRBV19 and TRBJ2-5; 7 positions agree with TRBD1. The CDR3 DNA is TGTGCCAGTAGAAGACAGGGCCTCCAAGAGACCCAGTACTTC. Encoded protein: CASRRQGLQETQYF.